Shown below are 17 T cell receptor beta chains from a single sample sequenced in a study of regulatory T cells in long-lasting Graves disease. The time point was: newly diagnosed GD, antithyroid drugs for less than 3 months. The TCR library was made from RNA extracted from PBMCs. Researchers made TCR beta libraries by using iRepertoire HTBI primers and running Arm-PCR on CDR3 regions. TCRdb re-called the multiplex PCR reads through MiXCR, storing one row per CDR3 protein. The sample includes about 530,000 distinct CDR3 sequences, more than 15% seen only once; the top ten take roughly 25%. These data also formed part of another study, on T cells in Graves' hyperthyroidism and ophthalmopathy.

Sequenced here: peripheral blood mononuclear cells (PBMCs), sampled at new diagnosis, from a patient treated with antithyroid drugs. These receptors all stem from a woman aged 35-65 years with Graves disease.

This clonotype was seen only a few times. V usage is TRBV7-9 and J usage is TRBJ1-1, with 11 nucleotides matching TRBD1. Per the germline V gene, CDR1 is SEHNR and CDR2 is FQNEAQ (reference sequence). CDR3 length: 17 residues. The J segment lost 2 bases and the V segment lost 2 bases, leaving 7 bases of the junction unmatched. The CDR3 loop is CASSLSGQGAPNTEAFF. Written as DNA, the CDR3 is TGTGCCAGCAGCTTATCAGGACAGGGGGCCCCTAACACTGAAGCTTTCTTT.

The chain recombines TRBV20-1 with TRBJ1-6; D remains unclear. Trimming cost V 0 bases and J 14 bases, with 17 bases left between them. Germline CDR1 DFQATT, CDR2 SNEGSKA (reference sequence). The CDR3 loop spans 14 amino acids. The DNA for the CDR3 is TGCAGTGCTAGAGATTACGGCCAGGTGGGGTCCCTCCACTTT. Translating it yields CSARDYGQVGSLHF.

This clonotype has ten or more counts. The chain employs TRBV2 and TRBJ2-2; TRBD1 might be the D (5 bases). This CDR3 comprises 14 residues. V was trimmed by 4 bases and J by 5 bases, leaving 11 bases between them. Germline loops: CDR1 SNHLY, CDR2 FYNNEI. DNA of the CDR3: TGTGCCAGCAGTGCTAGGGGTGGGACCGGGGAGCTGTTTTTT. This gives the protein CASSARGGTGELFF. The full variable domain, its missing parts supplied by reference TRBV2 and TRBJ2-2, is EPEVTQTPSHQVTQMGQEVILRCVPISNHLYFYWYRQILGQKVEFLVSFYNNEISEKSEIFDDQFSVERPDGSNFTLKIRSTKLEDSAMYFCASSARGGTGELFFGEGSRLTVL.

The CDR3 reads CASSSLAGSFYEQYF. The CDR3 DNA reads as TGTGCCAGCAGTTCCCTGGCAGGATCCTTCTACGAGCAGTACTTC. The chain uses TRBV6-2 or TRBV6-3 and TRBJ2-7; the D is unclear. Germline values: CDR1 MNHEY, CDR2 SVGEGT. This CDR3 has 15 residues. The ends were cut back, 4 bases at V and 3 bases at J, with 16 bases in the middle.

This clonotype was detected a few times. The rearrangement uses TRBV6-1 and TRBJ1-5, with 8 bases that match TRBD1. The CDR3 runs 15 residues. Germline values: CDR1 MNHNS, CDR2 SASEGT. V lost 7 bases and J lost 5; bases outside the gene matches: 10. The CDR3: CASTALDRADQPQHF. CDR3 coding DNA: TGTGCCAGCACGGCCTTGGACAGGGCTGATCAGCCCCAGCATTTT.

The DNA for the CDR3 is TGCGCCAGCAGCCCGGCCGCCCAACCGGGACTGCAAGAGACCCAGTACTTC. Translation gives CASSPAAQPGLQETQYF. The chain is built from TRBV5-1 and TRBJ2-5, with D tentatively TRBD2 (6 bases). This CDR3 region has 17 residues. Trimming took off 4 bases at V and 2 bases at J, with 21 bases between the two ends. The germline V gene has CDR1 SGHRS and CDR2 YFSETQ.

This clonotype was recorded at least ten times. The chain joins TRBV2 to TRBJ1-2; TRBD1 is a possible D gene (5 bases). The CDR3 sequence is 15 residues long. V was trimmed by 0 bases and J by 12 bases, leaving 20 bases between them. Germline-derived CDR1 and CDR2 are SNHLY and FYNNEI. CDR3 nucleotides: TGTGCCAGCAGTGAAGCGTCGGGACGGACTACTCTCGACACCTTC. Translation gives CASSEASGRTTLDTF. The full variable domain, with the rest looked up from reference TRBV2 and TRBJ1-2, is EPEVTQTPSHQVTQMGQEVILRCVPISNHLYFYWYRQILGQKVEFLVSFYNNEISEKSEIFDDQFSVERPDGSNFTLKIRSTKLEDSAMYFCASSEASGRTTLDTFGSGTRLTVV.

A few counts support this clonotype. CDR3 protein: CATSDYTGELFF. The CDR3, as DNA: TGTGCCACCAGTGATTACACCGGGGAGCTGTTTTTT. The gene calls are TRBV24-1 and TRBJ2-2; D gene unclear. Germline V gene lookup returns CDR1 KGHDR and CDR2 SFDVKD. Trimming pared 2 bases from V and 3 bases from J, leaving 0 bases between. The CDR3 spans 12 residues.

Note on this clonotype: At one boundary the junction diverges from the germline segment, which might be a read error. This chain links TRBV3-1 with TRBJ2-4; D not certain. Germline lookup yields CDR1 LGHDT and CDR2 YNNKEL (reference sequence). CDR3 length: 13 residues. The CDR3: CASSEEVKNIQYF. CDR3 in DNA: TGTGCCAGCAGCGAAGAGGTTAAAAACATTCAGTACTTC.

This clonotype was seen repeatedly, ten times or more. The V call is TRBV3-1, the J call TRBJ2-7, with 8 nucleotides matching TRBD1. Losses at the gene ends were 3 bases for V and 4 bases for J; bases not matched to a gene: 8. The CDR3 has 15 residues. The germline gives CDR1 LGHDT, CDR2 YNNKEL (reference sequence). CDR3 residues: CASSHGQGVRYEQYF. In nucleotides, the CDR3 is TGTGCCAGCAGCCACGGACAGGGAGTGAGGTACGAGCAGTACTTC.

V gene TRBV12-5 combines with J gene TRBJ1-5, with no clear D. Germline V gene sequence: CDR1 LGHNT, CDR2 FRNRAP. CDR3 size: 11 residues. V was cut by 5 bases and J by 7 bases, with 6 bases left in between. The CDR3 is CASGPMQPQHF. In nucleotides, the CDR3 is TGTGCTAGTGGTCCCATGCAGCCCCAGCATTTT. Using reference TRBV12-5 and TRBJ1-5 for the parts outside the CDR3, the full variable domain is DARVTQTPRHKVTEMGQEVTMRCQPILGHNTVFWYRQTMMQGLELLAYFRNRAPLDDSGMPKDRFSAEMPDATLATLKIQPSEPRDSAVYFCASGPMQPQHFGDGTRLSIL.

This clonotype occurred a few times. V usage is TRBV28 and J usage is TRBJ1-4; TRBD1 matches at 7 bases. Germline CDR1 MDHEN, CDR2 SYDVKM. This CDR3 is built from 14 residues. The ends lost 8 bases at V and 6 bases at J; junction bases unmatched: 9. CDR3 coding DNA: TGTGCCAGCCGATACACAGGGGTGGATGAAAAACTGTTTTTT. Translation gives CASRYTGVDEKLFF.

This clonotype was seen only a few times. The chain uses TRBV15 and TRBJ2-1, with 8 nucleotides matching TRBD2. V shed 0 bases, J shed 10 bases, and the junction held 2 bases outside the gene matches. This CDR3 comprises 13 residues. Germline CDR1 and CDR2: LNHNV and YYDKDF (reference sequence). As DNA, the CDR3 is TGTGCCACCAGCAGAGATTTAGCGGGGGAGCAGTTCTTC. Translating gives CATSRDLAGEQFF. The full variable domain, in which reference TRBV15 and TRBJ2-1 provide the parts outside the CDR3, is DAMVIQNPRYQVTQFGKPVTLSCSQTLNHNVMYWYQQKSSQAPKLLFHYYDKDFNNEADTPDNFQSRRPNTSFCFLDIRSPGLGDTAMYLCATSRDLAGEQFFGPGTRLTVL.

This clonotype has just one count. The V call is TRBV20-1, the J call TRBJ2-7; 8 nucleotides line up with TRBD1. This CDR3 is built from 13 residues. V dropped 5 bases and J dropped 7; count of bases not matched to a gene: 10. In germline, CDR1 is DFQATT, CDR2 SNEGSKA (reference sequence). CDR3 residues: CSAAGTGRREQYF. CDR3 in DNA: TGCAGTGCTGCCGGGACAGGCCGGCGAGAGCAGTACTTC.

This clonotype was recorded at least ten times. This chain links TRBV3-1 with TRBJ1-4; TRBD1 matches at 7 bases. CDR3 size: 15 residues. Germline V lookup: CDR1 LGHDT, CDR2 YNNKEL (reference sequence). The junction had 8 bases not matched to a gene; V was cut back by 3 bases and J by 7 bases. The CDR3: CASSQQAGGAEKLFF. CDR3 bases: TGTGCCAGCAGCCAGCAAGCAGGGGGAGCTGAAAAACTGTTTTTT.

The sample holds many counts of this clonotype. The chain couples TRBV20-1 to TRBJ2-3; D gene ambiguous. CDR3 length: 12 residues. Per the germline V gene, CDR1 is DFQATT and CDR2 is SNEGSKA (reference sequence). Between the trimmed V and J ends, which lost 6 bases and 7 bases, there was a span of 14 bases. The DNA of the CDR3 is TGCAGTGCCCCCCGGGCCGACTATACGCAGTATTTT. It codes for CSAPRADYTQYF.

This clonotype occurred a few times. The V and J genes are TRBV9 and TRBJ1-4; D is perhaps TRBD1 (6 bases). Trimming stripped 1 base from V and 7 bases from J, with 14 bases between. Germline V lookup: CDR1 SGDLS, CDR2 YYNGEE. This CDR3 is built from 15 residues. The CDR3 region has the DNA TGTGCCAGCAGCGTAACAGGGAAAGCGGGTGAAAAACTGTTTTTT. Amino acid sequence: CASSVTGKAGEKLFF.